Presented here are 22 T cell receptor beta chains from one specimen sequenced in a study of blood T cell repertoires in COVID-19. Profiling relied on immunoSEQ multiplex PCR, and the TCRdb table lists in-frame clones only, not all of them. This table holds around 320,000 clones, approximately 88% found once. Source material: peripheral blood. Every receptor here comes from a woman in her twenties or thirties who had recovered from COVID-19.

The rearrangement joins TRBV7-9 to TRBJ2-5, with 9 bases aligning to TRBD1. CDR1 SEHNR and CDR2 FQNEAQ come from the germline V gene (reference sequence). Trimming cost V 5 bases and J 7 bases; bases outside gene matches: 14. The CDR3 loop spans 16 amino acids. The CDR3: CASSTTRDRASLTQYF. In DNA form, the CDR3 reads TGTGCCAGCAGCACCACCCGGGACAGGGCTTCGTTGACCCAGTACTTC.

The chain carries TRBV27 and TRBJ1-1; tentative D call: TRBD1 (6 bases). The germline V gene has CDR1 MNHEY and CDR2 SMNVEV (reference sequence). V was cut by 7 bases and J by 4 bases, with 16 bases left in between. This CDR3 has 14 residues. CDR3 residues: CASTRSRGSTEAFF. For the CDR3, the DNA is TGTGCCAGCACTCGGAGCAGGGGAAGCACTGAAGCTTTCTTT.

This sequence joins TRBV6-4 and TRBJ2-3, with D possibly being TRBD2 (6 bases). CDR3 length: 13 residues. The germline V gene encodes CDR1 MRHNA and CDR2 SNTAGT. V gave up 6 bases and J gave up 4 bases, with 11 bases separating them. The CDR3 region is CASSRERADTQYF. In DNA form, the CDR3 reads TGTGCCAGCAGCCGAGAGCGGGCAGATACGCAGTATTTT.

The genes are TRBV7-8 and TRBJ2-7; a weak D match, TRBD1 (6 bases). The CDR3 is 14 amino acids. Between the trimmed V and J ends, which lost 6 bases and 3 bases, there was a span of 15 bases. From germline, CDR1 is SGHVS and CDR2 FQNEAQ. CDR3 in DNA: TGTGCCAGCAGTTCGAGGACAGCAAACTACGAGCAGTACTTC. Translating gives CASSSRTANYEQYF.

The chain recombines TRBV7-2 with TRBJ1-4, with 10 bases matching TRBD1. Germline CDR1 reads SGHTA; CDR2 reads FQGNSA. V trimming: 6 bases; J trimming: 6 bases; junction bases outside the gene matches: 4. The CDR3 is made up of 14 amino acids. The CDR3 nucleotides are TGTGCCAGCAGAACCGGGACAGGGGATGAAAAACTGTTTTTT. It codes for CASRTGTGDEKLFF.

The chain is built from TRBV30 and TRBJ1-2; TRBD1 matches at 8 bases. With 3 bases clipped from V and 6 bases from J, the junction kept 6 bases outside the gene matches. The V gene's germline CDR1 is GTSNPN and CDR2 SVGIG (reference sequence). This CDR3 is built from 13 residues. CDR3 bases: TGTGCCTGGAGCCTCAGGGGGCAGAATGGCTACACCTTC. Amino acid sequence: CAWSLRGQNGYTF.

The chain links TRBV7-6 to TRBJ1-4; a possible D gene is TRBD1 (6 bases). Between the trimmed V and J ends, which lost 1 base and 5 bases, there was a span of 17 bases. CDR3 size: 17 residues. From germline, CDR1 is SGHVS and CDR2 FNYEAQ. The CDR3 nucleotides read TGTGCCAGCAGCTTAGGAGGCAGTTGGGGACAAAATGAAAAACTGTTTTTT. Amino acids: CASSLGGSWGQNEKLFF.

V is TRBV27 and J is TRBJ2-3, with 7 bases aligning to TRBD1. The CDR3 consists of 17 residues. The germline gives CDR1 MNHEY, CDR2 SMNVEV (reference sequence). J gave up 0 bases and V 6 bases, and 12 bases lay outside the gene matches. CDR3 sequence: CASSPPWGTASTDTQYF. In DNA, the CDR3 is TGTGCCAGCAGCCCGCCGTGGGGGACAGCCAGCACAGATACGCAGTATTTT.

The V gene is TRBV7-3, the J gene TRBJ1-2, with a weak D call TRBD1 (5 bases). V was trimmed by 3 bases and J by 6 bases, leaving 11 bases between them. The germline CDR1 and CDR2 sequences are SGHTA and FQGTGA. The CDR3 contains 13 residues. CDR3 DNA: TGTGCCAGCAGCTTCAGGGATGGAGATGGCTACACCTTC. Translated: CASSFRDGDGYTF.

The V gene is TRBV28, the J gene TRBJ2-7; TRBD2 might be the D (5 bases). This CDR3 has 14 amino acids. Germline V CDR1 and CDR2: MDHEN, SYDVKM. V lost 5 bases to trimming and J lost 2 bases, with 13 bases between them. CDR3: CASSGEGGTYEQYF. DNA of the CDR3: TGTGCCAGCAGTGGAGAGGGTGGAACCTACGAGCAGTACTTC.

This clone was found once. Within the sample, other DNA sequences also encode this same CDR3. The rearrangement uses TRBV21-1 and TRBJ2-3; the DNA was not compared with TRBD2, the D call given in the table. TRBV21-1 is reported as a pseudogene. The CDR3 consists of 14 residues. Here the CDR3 reads CASSPGGETDTQYF. The CDR3 DNA reads as TGTGCCAGCAGTCCCGGGGGAGAGACAGATACGCAGTATTTT.

The rearrangement uses TRBV18 and TRBJ2-3; 9 bases align to TRBD2. The CDR3 spans 17 residues. CDR1 KGHSH and CDR2 LQKENI come from the germline V gene. V shed 0 bases and J 1 base; nucleotides not matched to a gene: 5. The CDR3 region is CASSPPNSGGGTDTQYF. For the CDR3, the DNA is TGTGCCAGCTCACCACCGAATAGCGGGGGTGGCACAGATACGCAGTATTTT.

This clone was detected once. The CDR3 DNA reads TGTGCCAGCAGCCAAGATAGGGGGGACAGCGGTGGAAACACCATATATTTT. The encoded protein is CASSQDRGDSGGNTIYF. The V call is TRBV3-1 (or the pseudogene TRBV3-2), the J call TRBJ1-3; 7 nucleotides line up with TRBD1. V shed 0 bases and J 3 bases; nucleotides not matched to a gene: 8. The CDR3 covers 17 residues. CDR1 LGHDT and CDR2 YNNKEL come from the germline V gene (reference sequence).

This clone was seen a handful of times. V usage is TRBV10-3 and J usage is TRBJ2-7; 7 bases fit TRBD1. V lost 7 bases to trimming and J lost 0 bases; unmatched junction nucleotides: 6. The CDR3 consists of 14 residues. CDR1 and CDR2 from the germline V gene are ENHRY and SYGVKD. Here the CDR3 DNA reads TGTGCCATCATGCCAGGGGGTCTCTCCTACGAGCAGTACTTC. Its translation: CAIMPGGLSYEQYF.

The CDR3, as DNA: TGTGCCAGTAGTCCACAAATCAAACCGGGAGAAAAACTGTTTTTT. Protein: CASSPQIKPGEKLFF. The chain links TRBV19 to TRBJ1-4; no firm D call. The CDR3 covers 15 residues. Germline CDR1 is LNHDA and CDR2 is SQIVND (reference sequence). Trimming pared 5 bases from V and 8 bases from J, leaving 18 bases between.

The chain combines TRBV7-2 with TRBJ2-5; D is possibly TRBD1 (5 bases). The CDR3 spans 14 residues. Trimming took off 2 bases at V and 5 bases at J, with 12 bases between the two ends. Germline V gene data show CDR1 as SGHTA and CDR2 as FQGNSA. Here the CDR3 reads CASSLSGLVETQYF. The CDR3 coding sequence is TGTGCCAGCAGCTTATCAGGGTTGGTCGAGACCCAGTACTTC.

The chain links TRBV5-6 to TRBJ2-5; D is uncertain. Germline values: CDR1 SGHDT, CDR2 YYEEEE. This CDR3 has 13 amino acids. Trimming cost V 2 bases and J 3 bases, with 8 bases left between them. The chain's CDR3 is CASSFGQEETQYF. The CDR3 DNA reads as TGTGCCAGCAGCTTCGGTCAGGAAGAGACCCAGTACTTC.

The gene calls are TRBV9 and TRBJ1-2; 9 nucleotides match TRBD1. Germline lookup yields CDR1 SGDLS and CDR2 YYNGEE. J gave up 4 bases and V 3 bases, and 7 bases lay outside the gene matches. The CDR3 is made up of 15 amino acids. Written as DNA, the CDR3 is TGTGCCAGCAGCGCCGGGGACAGGGTCGGCTATGGCTACACCTTC. This translates into CASSAGDRVGYGYTF.

The V call is TRBV27, the J call TRBJ1-1, with 7 bases fitting TRBD1. CDR3 size: 14 residues. The ends lost 9 bases at V and 4 bases at J; junction bases unmatched: 11. Germline V CDR1 and CDR2: MNHEY, SMNVEV (reference sequence). In nucleotides, the CDR3 is TGTGCCAGTTTCCTACTGGGACAGTTCACTGAAGCTTTCTTT. Translated: CASFLLGQFTEAFF.

V usage is TRBV2 and J usage is TRBJ1-4, with TRBD1 matching 9 bases. The germline CDR1 and CDR2 sequences are SNHLY and FYNNEI. This CDR3 is 14 amino acids long. Trimming took 4 bases from V and 8 from J; bases not matched to a gene: 5. The CDR3 region is CASSAQGAYEKLFF. The CDR3 bases are TGTGCCAGCAGTGCACAGGGGGCTTACGAAAAACTGTTTTTT.

This clone was seen a single time. Different DNA sequences within this sample yield the same CDR3. The V gene is TRBV30, the J gene TRBJ1-2; maybe TRBD1 (5 bases). The V end was cut by 0 bases, the J end by 7 bases, with 6 bases between. Germline loops: CDR1 GTSNPN, CDR2 SVGIG (reference sequence). This CDR3 contains 11 residues. The chain's CDR3 is CAWSVGGGYTF. CDR3 nucleotides: TGTGCCTGGAGTGTGGGGGGTGGCTACACCTTC.

This clone came up once. The genes are TRBV7-9 and TRBJ2-7, with D perhaps matching TRBD2 (5 bases). Germline V CDR1 and CDR2: SEHNR, FQNEAQ (reference sequence). The CDR3 totals 12 residues. V was pared by 4 bases and J by 4 bases, with 8 bases between. The CDR3 DNA follows: TGTGCCAGCAGCTCCCCGGGATACGAGCAGTACTTC. Translated: CASSSPGYEQYF. Full variable domain (outside the CDR3, taken from reference TRBV7-9 and TRBJ2-7): DTGVSQNPRHKITKRGQNVTFRCDPISEHNRLYWYRQTLGQGPEFLTYFQNEAQLEKSRLLSDRFSAERPKGSFSTLEIQRTEQGDSAMYLCASSSPGYEQYFGPGTRLTVT.